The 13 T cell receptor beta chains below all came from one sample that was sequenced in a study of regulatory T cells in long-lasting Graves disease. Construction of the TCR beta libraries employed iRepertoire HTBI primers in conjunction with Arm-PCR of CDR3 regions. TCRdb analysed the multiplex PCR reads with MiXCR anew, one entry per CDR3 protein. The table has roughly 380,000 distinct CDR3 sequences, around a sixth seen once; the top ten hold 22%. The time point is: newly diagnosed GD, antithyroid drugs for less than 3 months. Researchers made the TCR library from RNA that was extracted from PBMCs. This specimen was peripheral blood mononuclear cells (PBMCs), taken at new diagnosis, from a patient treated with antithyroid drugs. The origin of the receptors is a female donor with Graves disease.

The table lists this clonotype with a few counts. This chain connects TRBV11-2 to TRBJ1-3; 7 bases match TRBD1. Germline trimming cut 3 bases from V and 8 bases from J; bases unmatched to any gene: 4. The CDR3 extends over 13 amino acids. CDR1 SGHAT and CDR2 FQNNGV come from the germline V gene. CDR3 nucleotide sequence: TGTGCCAGCAGCTTCGCCGGGACAGACACCATATATTTT. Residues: CASSFAGTDTIYF.

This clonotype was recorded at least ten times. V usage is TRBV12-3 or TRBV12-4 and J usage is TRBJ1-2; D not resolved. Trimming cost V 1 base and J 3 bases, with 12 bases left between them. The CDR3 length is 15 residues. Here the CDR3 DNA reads TGTGCCAGCAGTTTAGGAGTAGGGATTGACTATGGCTACACCTTC. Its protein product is CASSLGVGIDYGYTF.

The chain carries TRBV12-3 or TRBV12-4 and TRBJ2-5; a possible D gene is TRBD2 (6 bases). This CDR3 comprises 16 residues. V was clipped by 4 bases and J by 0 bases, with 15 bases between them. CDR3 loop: CASSSLGEEYQETQYF. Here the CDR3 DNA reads TGTGCCAGCAGTTCACTGGGGGAGGAGTACCAAGAGACCCAGTACTTC.

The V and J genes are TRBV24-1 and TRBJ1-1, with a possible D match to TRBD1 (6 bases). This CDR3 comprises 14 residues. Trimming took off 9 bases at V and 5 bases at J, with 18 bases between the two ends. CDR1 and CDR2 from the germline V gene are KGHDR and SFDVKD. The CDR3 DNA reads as TGTGCCACCTTCTCGGGGGCGCTCGGTACTGAAGCTTTCTTT. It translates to CATFSGALGTEAFF.

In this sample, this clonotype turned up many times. CDR3 residues: CASSRGTGGAQVDSPLHF. The CDR3, as DNA: TGCGCCAGCAGCCGCGGGACAGGGGGTGCACAGGTTGATTCACCCCTCCACTTT. The chain joins TRBV5-1 to TRBJ1-6; 11 bases fit TRBD1. V was clipped by 4 bases and J by 8 bases; unmatched bases: 14. Per the germline V gene, CDR1 is SGHRS and CDR2 is YFSETQ. The CDR3 covers 18 residues. Drawing the rest from reference TRBV5-1 and TRBJ1-6, the complete variable domain is KAGVTQTPRYLIKTRGQQVTLSCSPISGHRSVSWYQQTPGQGLQFLFEYFSETQRNKGNFPGRFSGRQFSNSRSEMNVSTLELGDSALYLCASSRGTGGAQVDSPLHFGNGTRLTVT.

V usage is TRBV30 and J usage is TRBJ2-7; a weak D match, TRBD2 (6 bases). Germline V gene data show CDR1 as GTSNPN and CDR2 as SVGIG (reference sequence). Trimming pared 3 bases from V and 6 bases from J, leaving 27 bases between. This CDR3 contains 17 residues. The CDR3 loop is CAWRGRQHTLSYVEQYF. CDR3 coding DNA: TGTGCCTGGAGGGGGAGGCAGCACACCCTCTCCTACGTCGAGCAGTACTTC.

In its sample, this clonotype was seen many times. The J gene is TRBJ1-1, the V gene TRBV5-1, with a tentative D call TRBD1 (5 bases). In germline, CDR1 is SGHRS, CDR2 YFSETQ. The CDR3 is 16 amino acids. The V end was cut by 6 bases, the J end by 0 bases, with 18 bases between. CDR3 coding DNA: TGCGCCAGCAAGGGTGGGTCCGGGGGAATGAACACTGAAGCTTTCTTT. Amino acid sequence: CASKGGSGGMNTEAFF.

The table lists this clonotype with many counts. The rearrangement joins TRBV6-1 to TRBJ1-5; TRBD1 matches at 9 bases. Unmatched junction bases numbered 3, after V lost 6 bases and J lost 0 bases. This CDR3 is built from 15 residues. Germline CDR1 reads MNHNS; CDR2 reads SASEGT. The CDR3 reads CASSGTGNSNQPQHF. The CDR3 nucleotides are TGTGCCAGCAGCGGGACAGGGAATAGCAATCAGCCCCAGCATTTT.

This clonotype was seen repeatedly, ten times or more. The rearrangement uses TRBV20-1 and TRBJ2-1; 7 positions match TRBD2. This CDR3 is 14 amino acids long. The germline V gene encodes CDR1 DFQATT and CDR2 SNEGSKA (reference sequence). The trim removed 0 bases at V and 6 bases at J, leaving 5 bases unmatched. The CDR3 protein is CSARDWLAANEQFF. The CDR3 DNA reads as TGCAGTGCTAGAGATTGGCTAGCGGCCAATGAGCAGTTCTTC.

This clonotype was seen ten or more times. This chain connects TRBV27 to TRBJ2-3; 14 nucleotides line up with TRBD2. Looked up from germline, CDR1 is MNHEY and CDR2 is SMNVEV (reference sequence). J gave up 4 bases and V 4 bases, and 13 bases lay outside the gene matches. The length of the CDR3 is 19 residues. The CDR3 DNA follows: TGTGCCAGCAGTTCCGACCCGGGACTAGCGGGAGTGGGTGCAGATACGCAGTATTTT. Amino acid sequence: CASSSDPGLAGVGADTQYF.

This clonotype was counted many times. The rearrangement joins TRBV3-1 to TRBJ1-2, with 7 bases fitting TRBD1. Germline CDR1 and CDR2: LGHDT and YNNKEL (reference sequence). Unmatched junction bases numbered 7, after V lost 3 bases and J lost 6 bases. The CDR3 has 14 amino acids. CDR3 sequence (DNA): TGTGCCAGCAGCCAGCTGACAGGGTGGGATGGCTACACCTTC. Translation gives CASSQLTGWDGYTF.

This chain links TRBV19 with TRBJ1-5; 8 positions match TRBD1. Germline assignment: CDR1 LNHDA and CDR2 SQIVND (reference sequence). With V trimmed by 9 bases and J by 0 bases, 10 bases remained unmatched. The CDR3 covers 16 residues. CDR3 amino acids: CASQDRVGDSNQPQHF. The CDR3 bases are TGTGCCAGCCAGGACAGGGTCGGGGATAGCAATCAGCCCCAGCATTTT.

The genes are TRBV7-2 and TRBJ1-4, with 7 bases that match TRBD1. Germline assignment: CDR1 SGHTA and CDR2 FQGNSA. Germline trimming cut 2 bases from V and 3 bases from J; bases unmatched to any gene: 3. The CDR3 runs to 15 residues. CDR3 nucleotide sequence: TGTGCCAGCAGCTTAATGGGACAGTCTAATGAAAAACTGTTTTTT. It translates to CASSLMGQSNEKLFF.